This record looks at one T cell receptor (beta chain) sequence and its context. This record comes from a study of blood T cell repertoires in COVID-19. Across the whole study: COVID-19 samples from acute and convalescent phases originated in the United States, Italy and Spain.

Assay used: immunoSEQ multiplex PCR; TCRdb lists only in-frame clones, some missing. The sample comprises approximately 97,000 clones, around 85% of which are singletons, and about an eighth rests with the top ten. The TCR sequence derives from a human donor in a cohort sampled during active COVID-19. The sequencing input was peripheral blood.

As DNA, the CDR3 is TGTGCCAGCAGTTTTCGACTCGGCCCATCCTACAATGAGCAGTTCTTC. Encoded protein: CASSFRLGPSYNEQFF. The chain recombines TRBV6-5 with TRBJ2-1; D unclear. CDR1 is MNHEY, CDR2 SVGAGI, per germline. The CDR3 consists of 16 residues. V lost 4 bases and J 1 base, leaving 14 bases between the germline ends.